The next 30 T cell receptor beta chains were all read from a single sample in a study of cytomegalovirus exposure and HLA in healthy donors. Primers for the PCR totalled 60 Vbeta and 13 Jbeta. TCRdb's table, derived via immunoSEQ multiplex PCR, lists solely in-frame clones and lacks some. Of about 160,000 clones listed, around 69% are singletons. The source material was PBMCs. These receptors were taken from a man aged 55-75 years in good health and CMV-seronegative.

This chain links TRBV7-9 with TRBJ2-1; D is possibly TRBD2 (6 bases). The CDR3 is made up of 16 amino acids. V lost 7 bases to trimming and J lost 3 bases, with 19 bases between them. The germline V gene has CDR1 SEHNR and CDR2 FQNEAQ (reference sequence). The CDR3, as DNA: TGTGCCAGCACCCCGGCCATAAGGCGGGACTACAATGAGCAGTTCTTC. It translates to CASTPAIRRDYNEQFF.

This clone was recorded a few times. This chain uses TRBV27 with TRBJ2-7; 7 bases match TRBD2. J gave up 3 bases and V 3 bases, and 17 bases lay outside the gene matches. There are 18 residues in the CDR3. The germline gives CDR1 MNHEY, CDR2 SMNVEV (reference sequence). CDR3 amino acids: CASSFVGGPSLSYYEQYF. The DNA for the CDR3 is TGTGCCAGCAGTTTTGTGGGAGGGCCCTCTCTATCATACTACGAGCAGTACTTC.

The chain has TRBV4-1 and TRBJ2-5; 9 nucleotides line up with TRBD1. Germline CDR1 MGHRA, CDR2 YSYEKL. CDR3 length: 14 amino acids. V shed 1 base and J 3 bases; nucleotides not matched to a gene: 0. CDR3: CASSQGQGEETQYF. The CDR3 DNA follows: TGCGCCAGCAGCCAAGGACAGGGGGAAGAGACCCAGTACTTC.

This clone was picked up a small number of times. V and J are TRBV28 and TRBJ1-1; D is uncertain. This CDR3 comprises 14 residues. Germline V gene data show CDR1 as MDHEN and CDR2 as SYDVKM. Trimming cost V 1 base and J 6 bases, with 12 bases left between them. The CDR3 loop reads CASSLLTGVPEAFF. CDR3 bases: TGTGCCAGCAGTTTATTAACCGGGGTCCCTGAAGCTTTCTTT.

CDR3 coding DNA: TGTGCCAGCAGCTTAGGACGGGGGAAAAATCAGCCCCAGCATTTT. Protein: CASSLGRGKNQPQHF. The chain links TRBV7-8 to TRBJ1-5; D is possibly TRBD1 (5 bases). The CDR3 extends over 15 amino acids. CDR1 is SGHVS, CDR2 FQNEAQ, per germline. Between the trimmed V and J ends, which lost 1 base and 4 bases, there was a span of 11 bases.

The rearrangement links TRBV28 to TRBJ2-5, with 10 nucleotides matching TRBD2. CDR3 length: 14 amino acids. J was trimmed by 5 bases and V by 7 bases; bases with no gene match: 7. Germline CDR1 is MDHEN and CDR2 is SYDVKM. The CDR3 is CASKVAGGRETQYF. The CDR3 DNA sequence: TGTGCCAGCAAGGTAGCGGGGGGCCGGGAGACCCAGTACTTC.

The chain couples TRBV19 to TRBJ2-1; 9 bases match TRBD2. The CDR3 loop spans 16 amino acids. Germline V gene lookup returns CDR1 LNHDA and CDR2 SQIVND (reference sequence). The ends lost 5 bases at V and 7 bases at J; junction bases unmatched: 12. CDR3 sequence: CASSLFAGGPGNEQFF. In DNA, the CDR3 is TGTGCCAGTAGTTTGTTTGCGGGAGGGCCGGGGAATGAGCAGTTCTTC.

V usage is TRBV5-6 and J usage is TRBJ1-4; no reliable D call. Looked up from germline, CDR1 is SGHDT and CDR2 is YYEEEE. Trimming took off 2 bases at V and 12 bases at J, with 14 bases between the two ends. The CDR3 sequence is 13 residues long. The DNA of the CDR3 is TGTGCCAGCAGCTTAGGGCGACACGGGGAACTGTTTTTT. It specifies CASSLGRHGELFF.

The V gene is TRBV5-4, the J gene TRBJ2-2; no definite D call. The CDR3 extends over 13 amino acids. The germline V gene encodes CDR1 SGHNT and CDR2 YYREEE (reference sequence). The V gene lost 0 bases and the J gene lost 3 bases, with 3 bases spanning the gap. The CDR3 DNA is TGTGCCAGCAGCTTGGCCTACACCGGGGAGCTGTTTTTT. Protein product: CASSLAYTGELFF.

This chain uses TRBV6-5 with TRBJ2-7, with a possible D match to TRBD2 (5 bases). Deletions cut 6 bases from V and 6 bases from J, with 18 bases between. This CDR3 spans 14 amino acids. The V gene's germline CDR1 is MNHEY and CDR2 SVGAGI. The CDR3 spells CASRRGSGYLEQYF. In nucleotides, the CDR3 is TGTGCCAGCAGGCGAGGGTCGGGGTATCTCGAGCAGTACTTC.

In regard to this clone: Relative to the germline gene, one junction end is altered; a read error may explain this. The chain employs TRBV7-9 and TRBJ1-6; D not resolved. The CDR3 totals 18 residues. Germline lookup yields CDR1 SEHNR and CDR2 FQNEAQ (reference sequence). The CDR3 coding sequence is TGTTCCAGCAGCCCGCCGTCGGGGTCGAGCTCCTATAATTCACCCCTCCACTTT. It encodes CSSSPPSGSSSYNSPLHF.

The chain employs TRBV20-1 and TRBJ1-1; D remains unclear. The CDR3 runs 11 residues. V shed 7 bases and J shed 0 bases, with 6 bases lying between them. Germline assignment: CDR1 DFQATT and CDR2 SNEGSKA (reference sequence). CDR3 sequence: CSVHVNTEAFF. CDR3 nucleotide sequence: TGCAGTGTACACGTGAACACTGAAGCTTTCTTT.

This rearrangement joins TRBV7-6 to TRBJ1-4, with 8 bases identical to TRBD1. The CDR3 totals 18 residues. Trimming took 4 bases from V and 2 from J; bases not matched to a gene: 12. Per the germline V gene, CDR1 is SGHVS and CDR2 is FNYEAQ. CDR3 DNA: TGTGCCAGCAGCTCGACCCGGACAGGGAAGGAGACTAATGAAAAACTGTTTTTT. As protein: CASSSTRTGKETNEKLFF.

This clone was seen a handful of times. In nucleotides, the CDR3 is TGTGCCAGCAGCGTAACGGTAGTTACAGTCAACACCGGGGAGCTGTTTTTT. Residues: CASSVTVVTVNTGELFF. J is TRBJ2-2 and V is TRBV9; no definite D call. Germline CDR1 and CDR2: SGDLS and YYNGEE. There are 17 residues in the CDR3. The germline V and J ends were trimmed by 1 base and 2 bases, with 15 bases remaining between them. Looking up the rest from reference TRBV9 and TRBJ2-2 gives the full variable domain: DSGVTQTPKHLITATGQRVTLRCSPRSGDLSVYWYQQSLDQGLQFLIQYYNGEERAKGNILERFSAQQFPDLHSELNLSSLELGDSALYFCASSVTVVTVNTGELFFGEGSRLTVL.

The chain combines TRBV10-1 with TRBJ2-1; perhaps TRBD2 as D (6 bases). V dropped 0 bases and J dropped 9 bases, with 15 bases sitting between them. Germline V lookup: CDR1 WNHNN, CDR2 SYGVQD (reference sequence). The CDR3 is 15 amino acids. The CDR3, as DNA: TGCGCCAGCAGTGAGTCTTTCGGCGGGGCGGGTGAGCAGTTCTTC. Protein product: CASSESFGGAGEQFF.

This chain links TRBV9 with TRBJ2-7; the match to TRBD1 covers 8 bases. V trimming: 3 bases; J trimming: 2 bases; junction bases outside the gene matches: 4. The CDR3 runs 14 residues. Germline CDR1 SGDLS, CDR2 YYNGEE. DNA for the CDR3: TGTGCCAGCAGCGGGACAGGGAGCACCTACGAGCAGTACTTC. Its translation is CASSGTGSTYEQYF.

The rearrangement uses TRBV23-1 and TRBJ2-7; 7 bases fit TRBD1. TRBV23-1 is identified as an open reading frame with a role that is uncertain. J gave up 3 bases and V 0 bases, and 8 bases lay outside the gene matches. The CDR3 has 16 residues. The CDR3 spells CASSQSQQGHDYEQYF. The DNA for the CDR3 is TGCGCCAGCAGTCAATCGCAACAGGGGCATGACTACGAGCAGTACTTC.

The rearrangement uses TRBV7-2 and TRBJ2-6; 7 nucleotides line up with TRBD2. Germline-derived CDR1 and CDR2 are SGHTA and FQGNSA. CDR3 length: 15 residues. With V trimmed by 5 bases and J by 5 bases, 6 bases remained unmatched. The CDR3 reads CASSLGRVRANVLTF. DNA of the CDR3: TGTGCCAGCAGCCTAGGGAGGGTAAGGGCCAACGTCCTGACTTTC. Variable domain in full (rest from reference TRBV7-2 and TRBJ2-6): GAGVSQSPSNKVTEKGKDVELRCDPISGHTALYWYRQSLGQGLEFLIYFQGNSAPDKSGLPSDRFSAERTGGSVSTLTIQRTQQEDSAVYLCASSLGRVRANVLTFGAGSRLTVL.

The chain recombines TRBV4-1 with TRBJ2-3; a possible D gene is TRBD1 (6 bases). Deletions cut 3 bases from V and 0 bases from J, with 13 bases between. Germline CDR1 MGHRA, CDR2 YSYEKL. The CDR3 spans 16 residues. Here the CDR3 DNA reads TGCGCCAGCAGCCATCCCAGGGGCGTTAGCACAGATACGCAGTATTTT. Its protein product is CASSHPRGVSTDTQYF.

The rearrangement joins TRBV7-2 to TRBJ2-3; maybe TRBD2 (6 bases). The CDR3 runs to 13 residues. CDR1 SGHTA and CDR2 FQGNSA come from the germline V gene. The V end lost 5 bases, the J end lost 4 bases, and 10 bases lay between the germline ends. CDR3: CASSVRLADTQYF. The CDR3 nucleotides read TGTGCCAGCAGCGTTAGACTAGCAGATACGCAGTATTTT. Filled out from reference TRBV7-2 and TRBJ2-3, the complete variable domain reads GAGVSQSPSNKVTEKGKDVELRCDPISGHTALYWYRQSLGQGLEFLIYFQGNSAPDKSGLPSDRFSAERTGGSVSTLTIQRTQQEDSAVYLCASSVRLADTQYFGPGTRLTVL.

This clone appeared a few times. This chain joins TRBV19 and TRBJ2-5; D is unclear. Germline loops: CDR1 LNHDA, CDR2 SQIVND (reference sequence). This CDR3 region has 15 residues. The V gene lost 1 base and the J gene lost 3 bases, with 12 bases spanning the gap. CDR3: CASSIGRSSEETQYF. The CDR3, as DNA: TGTGCCAGTAGTATAGGACGGAGTTCCGAAGAGACCCAGTACTTC.

This sequence joins TRBV5-1 and TRBJ1-6, with TRBD1 identical over 11 bases. Looked up from germline, CDR1 is SGHRS and CDR2 is YFSETQ. V lost 3 bases and J lost 7; bases outside the gene matches: 6. This CDR3 is built from 16 residues. The CDR3 loop reads CASSSPGTGGNSPLHF. In nucleotides, the CDR3 is TGCGCCAGCAGCTCGCCCGGGACAGGGGGGAATTCACCCCTCCACTTT.

The genes are TRBV2 and TRBJ2-1; the D is unclear. CDR1 is SNHLY and CDR2 is FYNNEI in the germline V gene. Trimming left V 2 bases short and J 0 bases short, with 5 bases between. This CDR3 comprises 14 residues. CDR3 sequence: CASSETGSYNEQFF. The CDR3 DNA reads TGTGCCAGCAGTGAAACGGGCTCCTACAATGAGCAGTTCTTC.

V is TRBV7-2 and J is TRBJ2-7; 7 nucleotides match TRBD2. Germline V gene lookup returns CDR1 SGHTA and CDR2 FQGNSA. Trimming removed 6 bases from V and 4 bases from J; junction bases left unmatched: 9. This CDR3 contains 14 residues. This CDR3 reads CASRRGGPEYEQYF. The CDR3 nucleotides are TGTGCCAGCAGGCGCGGGGGTCCCGAGTACGAGCAGTACTTC.

This clone occurred once. CDR3 residues: CASSFGSYGYTF. The CDR3 DNA follows: TGTGCCAGCAGTTTCGGGAGCTATGGCTACACCTTC. The V and J genes are TRBV28 and TRBJ1-2; the D is unclear. CDR3 length: 12 residues. Trimming took off 3 bases at V and 4 bases at J, with 6 bases between the two ends. Germline CDR1 is MDHEN and CDR2 is SYDVKM.

Points on this clone: One end of the junction fails to match germline, which may point to a read error. This sequence joins TRBV7-9 and TRBJ2-7, with D possibly being TRBD1 (6 bases). The CDR3 consists of 15 residues. The V gene's germline CDR1 is SEHNR and CDR2 FQNEAQ (reference sequence). The CDR3 DNA sequence: TGTTCCAGCAGCTTACGCTCCTCAACAGGGAACGAGCAGTACTTC. This codes for CSSSLRSSTGNEQYF.

The chain is built from TRBV19 and TRBJ1-4, with TRBD1 matching over 7 bases. This CDR3 region has 14 residues. Trimming took 5 bases from V and 11 from J; bases not matched to a gene: 11. The germline gives CDR1 LNHDA, CDR2 SQIVND (reference sequence). The chain's CDR3 is CASSLHMAGQKLFF. CDR3 sequence (DNA): TGTGCCAGTAGTCTCCACATGGCGGGACAGAAACTGTTTTTT.

The gene calls are TRBV25-1 and TRBJ2-5; D might be TRBD1 (6 bases). Germline loops: CDR1 MGHDK, CDR2 SYGVNS. CDR3 length: 15 amino acids. The V gene lost 7 bases and the J gene lost 4 bases, with 19 bases spanning the gap. As DNA, the CDR3 is TGTGCCAGCACCCCAGTGAGGCAGGGGTTAGAGACCCAGTACTTC. Its translation: CASTPVRQGLETQYF. Full variable domain (rest looked up from reference TRBV25-1 and TRBJ2-5): EADIYQTPRYLVIGTGKKITLECSQTMGHDKMYWYQQDPGMELHLIHYSYGVNSTEKGDLSSESTVSRIRTEHFPLTLESARPSHTSQYLCASTPVRQGLETQYFGPGTRLLVL.

The V and J genes are TRBV28 and TRBJ2-7; D gene ambiguous. V was cut by 7 bases and J by 3 bases, with 16 bases left in between. This CDR3 spans 14 amino acids. CDR1 MDHEN and CDR2 SYDVKM come from the germline V gene. Written as DNA, the CDR3 is TGTGCCAGCATTCCGTCAGGTCGTTTCTACGAGCAGTACTTC. Amino acids: CASIPSGRFYEQYF.

Notes on this clone: Different DNA sequences within this sample yield the same CDR3. V and J are TRBV7-2 and TRBJ2-7, with 8 bases that match TRBD1. The V segment lost 3 bases and the J segment 2 bases; nucleotides outside the gene matches: 3. Germline values: CDR1 SGHTA, CDR2 FQGNSA. The CDR3 spans 14 residues. The CDR3 DNA is TGTGCCAGCAGCTTTACAGGGGGGACCTACGAGCAGTACTTC. This encodes CASSFTGGTYEQYF.